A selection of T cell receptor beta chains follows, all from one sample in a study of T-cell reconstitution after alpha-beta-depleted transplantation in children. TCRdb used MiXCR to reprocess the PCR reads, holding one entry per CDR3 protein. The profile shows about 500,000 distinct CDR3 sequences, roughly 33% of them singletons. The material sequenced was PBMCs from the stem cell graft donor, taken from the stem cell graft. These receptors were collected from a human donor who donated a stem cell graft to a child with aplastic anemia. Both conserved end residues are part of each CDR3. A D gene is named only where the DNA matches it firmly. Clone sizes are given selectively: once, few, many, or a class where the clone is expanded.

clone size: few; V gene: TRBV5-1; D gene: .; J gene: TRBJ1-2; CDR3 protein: CASSLGQLLGYTF; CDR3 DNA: TGCGCCAGCAGCTTGGGACAGTTACTAGGCTACACCTTC
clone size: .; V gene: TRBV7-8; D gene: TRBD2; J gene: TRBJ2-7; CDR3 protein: CASSLVGGGRASEQYF; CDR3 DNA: TGTGCCAGCAGCTTAGTAGGAGGCGGGAGGGCGAGCGAGCAGTACTTC
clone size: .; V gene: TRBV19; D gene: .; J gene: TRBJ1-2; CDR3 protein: CASSDVGGLDGYTF; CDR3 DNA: TGTGCCAGTAGTGACGTAGGGGGACTCGATGGCTACACCTTC
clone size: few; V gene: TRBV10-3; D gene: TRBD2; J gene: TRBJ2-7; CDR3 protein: CAISSGLAGSYEQYF; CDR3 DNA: TGTGCCATCTCATCGGGACTAGCGGGCTCCTACGAGCAGTACTTC
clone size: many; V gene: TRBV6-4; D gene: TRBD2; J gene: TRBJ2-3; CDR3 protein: CASSESSGSSTDTQYF; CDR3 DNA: TGTGCCAGCAGTGAGTCTAGCGGGAGTAGCACAGATACGCAGTATTTT
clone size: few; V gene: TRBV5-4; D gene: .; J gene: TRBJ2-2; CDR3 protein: CASSWDTQNTGELFF; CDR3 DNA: TGTGCCAGCAGCTGGGACACTCAGAACACCGGGGAGCTGTTTTTT
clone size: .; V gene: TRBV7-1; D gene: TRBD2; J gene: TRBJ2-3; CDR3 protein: CASSSAGGIDTQYF; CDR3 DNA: TGTGCCAGCAGCTCAGCGGGGGGGATAGATACGCAGTATTTT
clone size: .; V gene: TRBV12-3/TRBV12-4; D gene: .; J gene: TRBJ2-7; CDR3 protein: CASSLDQGGSYEQYF; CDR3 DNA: TGTGCCAGCAGTTTAGACCAGGGGGGGTCCTACGAGCAGTACTTC
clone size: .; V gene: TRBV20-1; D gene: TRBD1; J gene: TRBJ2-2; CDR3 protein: CSALPDPGQGLIGELFF; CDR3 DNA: TGCAGTGCACTACCTGATCCAGGACAGGGTCTCATAGGGGAGCTGTTTTTT
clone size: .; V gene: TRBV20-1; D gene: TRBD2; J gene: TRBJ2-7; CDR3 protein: CSAGADLAGSSYEQYF; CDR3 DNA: TGCAGTGCCGGGGCTGATTTAGCGGGGAGCTCCTACGAGCAGTACTTC
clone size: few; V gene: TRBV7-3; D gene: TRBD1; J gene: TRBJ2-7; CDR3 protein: CASSLEGADEQYF; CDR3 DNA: TGTGCCAGCAGCTTAGAGGGGGCGGACGAGCAGTACTTC
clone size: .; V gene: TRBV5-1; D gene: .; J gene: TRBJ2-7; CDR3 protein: CASSPRGSLGEQYF; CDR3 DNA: TGCGCCAGCAGCCCCAGGGGTTCTCTTGGCGAGCAGTACTTC
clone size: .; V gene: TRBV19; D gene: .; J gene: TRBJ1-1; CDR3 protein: CASFSRQMNTEAFF; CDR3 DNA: TGTGCCAGTTTTAGCCGACAGATGAACACTGAAGCTTTCTTT
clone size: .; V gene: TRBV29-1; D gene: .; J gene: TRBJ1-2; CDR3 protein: CSVGDSLRVNYGYTF; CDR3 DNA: TGCAGCGTCGGGGACTCACTTCGAGTTAACTATGGCTACACCTTC
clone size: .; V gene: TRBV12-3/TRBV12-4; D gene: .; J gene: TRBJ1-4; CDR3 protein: CASTRGATNEKLFF; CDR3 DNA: TGTGCCAGCACCCGAGGGGCAACTAATGAAAAACTGTTTTTT
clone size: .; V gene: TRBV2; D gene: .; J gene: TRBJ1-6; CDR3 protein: CASSEEAPGRSPLHF; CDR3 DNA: TGTGCCAGCAGTGAGGAGGCCCCGGGCCGTTCACCCCTCCACTTT
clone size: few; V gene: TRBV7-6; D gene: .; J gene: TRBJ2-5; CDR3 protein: CASSLVLETQYF; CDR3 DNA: TGTGCCAGCAGCTTAGTGTTGGAGACCCAGTACTTC
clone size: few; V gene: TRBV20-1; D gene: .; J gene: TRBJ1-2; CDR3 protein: CSARVSGNGYTF; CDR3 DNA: TGCAGTGCTAGAGTATCGGGGAATGGCTACACCTTC
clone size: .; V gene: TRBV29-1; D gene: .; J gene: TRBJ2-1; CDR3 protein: CSVAPASVDMRGGNEQFF; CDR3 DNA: TGCAGCGTTGCCCCGGCGAGTGTTGATATGCGAGGTGGGAATGAGCAGTTCTTC
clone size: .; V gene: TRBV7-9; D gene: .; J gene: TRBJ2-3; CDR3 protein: CASSLGHPRTDTQYF; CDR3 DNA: TGTGCCAGCAGCTTAGGACATCCGAGAACAGATACGCAGTATTTT
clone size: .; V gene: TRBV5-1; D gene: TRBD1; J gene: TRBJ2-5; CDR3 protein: CASSPGTGRETQYF; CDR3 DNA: TGCGCCAGCAGCCCCGGGACAGGGAGGGAGACCCAGTACTTC
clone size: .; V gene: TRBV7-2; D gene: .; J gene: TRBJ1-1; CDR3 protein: CASSLAAGGIMNTEAFF; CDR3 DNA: TGTGCCAGCAGCTTAGCTGCGGGTGGGATTATGAACACTGAAGCTTTCTTT
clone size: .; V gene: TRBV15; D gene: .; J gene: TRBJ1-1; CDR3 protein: CATSRPWKGAEAFF; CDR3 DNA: TGTGCCACCAGCAGGCCGTGGAAAGGGGCGGAAGCTTTCTTT
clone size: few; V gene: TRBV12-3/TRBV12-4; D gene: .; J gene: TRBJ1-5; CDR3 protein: CASRLDRGQPQHF; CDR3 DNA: TGTGCCAGCCGTCTTGATAGGGGTCAGCCCCAGCATTTT
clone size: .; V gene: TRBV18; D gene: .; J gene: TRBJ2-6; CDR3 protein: CASSPRLHTISGANVLTF; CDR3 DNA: TGTGCCAGCTCACCTAGACTCCATACCATCTCTGGGGCCAACGTCCTGACTTTC
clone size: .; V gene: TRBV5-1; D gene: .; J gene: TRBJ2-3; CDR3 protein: CASSFDSYNTDTQYF; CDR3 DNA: TGCGCCAGCAGCTTCGACTCGTATAACACAGATACGCAGTATTTT
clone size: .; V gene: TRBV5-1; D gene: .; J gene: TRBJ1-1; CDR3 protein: CASSLNSPGFTEAFF; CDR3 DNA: TGCGCCAGCAGCTTGAACAGCCCGGGTTTCACTGAAGCTTTCTTT
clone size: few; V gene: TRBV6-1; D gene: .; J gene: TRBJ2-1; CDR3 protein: CASSRASGYNEQFF; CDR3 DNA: TGTGCCAGCAGTCGGGCCAGCGGATACAATGAGCAGTTCTTC